This T cell receptor (beta chain) was recorded in a study of T cells after yellow fever vaccination. The CDR3 length is 14 residues. V was cut by 6 bases and J by 0 bases, with 12 bases left in between. CDR1 and CDR2 (germline): MNHNS, SASEGT. Note on this clonotype: What it binds is not known.

Findings of the study overall: Reappearance after the booster was observed for most primary-vaccination clones (more than 95% CD4, more than 70% CD8).

In TCRdb, the 5' RACE reads were re-called with MiXCR into one record per CDR3 protein. This repertoire shows some 150,000 distinct CDR3 sequences, approximately 6.6% found once; its top ten account for under 0.7%. This clonotype was obtained from a man under 40 who received the YFV17D yellow fever vaccine. This chain links TRBV6-1 with TRBJ2-7, with D maybe TRBD1 (6 bases). This sample comprised CD4+ T cells sorted from PBMCs, obtained 10 days after the yellow fever booster vaccination. CDR3 coding DNA: TGTGCCAGCAGAGGACAGCCAATCTCCTACGAGCAGTACTTC. This codes for CASRGQPISYEQYF.